The count of the clone carrying this TCR beta chain is one. The record originates from a study of blood T cell repertoires in COVID-19. Turning to the study itself: The United States, Italy and Spain provided the acute and convalescent COVID-19 samples. T cells, B-cell-depleted T cells, or PBMCs supplied cDNA or gDNA.

The CDR3 length is 15 residues. Trimming took 4 bases from V and 7 from J, leaving 19 bases between them. The germline V gene has CDR1 SGHTA and CDR2 FQGNSA. In the study's own analysis: Estimates of nucleated cell counts were drawn from the amplification of reference gene primers. The protocol was immunoSEQ multiplex PCR, while the TCRdb copy is restricted to in-frame clones and leaves out a portion. Clonal size and the V and J genes are those of that table, whereas D and trimming came from the DNA. Among 100,000 to 150,000 clones, approximately 90% were seen once, and the ten largest hold 2% to 2.5%.

The gene calls are TRBV7-2 and TRBJ1-2, with D tentatively TRBD1 (6 bases). The TCR sequence derives from a woman aged 50 to 60 with acute or convalescent COVID-19. Sequenced: peripheral blood. This chain's CDR3 is CASSSMNRDSGGYTF. The CDR3 coding sequence is TGTGCCAGCAGCTCCATGAACAGGGATTCGGGTGGCTACACCTTC.